This T cell receptor beta chain originates from a study of cytomegalovirus exposure and HLA in healthy donors. Whole-study results and caveats: In vitro experiments confirmed that a few CMV-associated chains were specific for CMV antigens. With high specificity and sensitivity, the classifier reportedly diagnosed cytomegalovirus status.

The data were produced by immunoSEQ multiplex PCR, yet TCRdb's version contains in-frame clones alone and is incomplete. This sample carries tens of thousands of clones, around 94% of them seen once, and the ten largest clones take 1.9%. The CDR3 is 16 amino acids. CDR1 and CDR2 (germline): SGHKS, YYEKEE (reference sequence). J was trimmed by 3 bases and V by 4 bases; bases with no gene match: 9. With respect to this clone: Its antigen is unidentified.

Donors were drawn from the approximately 120-subject validation cohort, separate from the roughly 610-subject first cohort. The sample comprised PBMCs. The TCR was taken from a woman younger than 35 in good health and CMV-seropositive. This chain connects TRBV5-5 to TRBJ2-3; 9 positions match TRBD2. CDR3 sequence reads: CASSRASGDLTDTQYF. The CDR3 DNA sequence: TGTGCCAGCAGCCGGGCTAGCGGGGATTTGACAGATACGCAGTATTTT.